One and the same sample provided the 3 T cell receptor beta chains below, sequenced in a study of T cells in Graves' hyperthyroidism and ophthalmopathy. TCR beta CDR3 regions were amplified from RNA transcripts. The HTBI primer set was used in a first-round RT-PCR of the TCR CDR3. One entry per CDR3 protein results from TCRdb running MiXCR on the multiplex PCR reads. The data hold some 490,000 distinct CDR3 sequences, with 22% observed a single time. The sequenced material came from blood. Receptor source: a woman in her sixties or seventies with Graves' ophthalmopathy.

The gene calls are TRBV7-3 and TRBJ2-3; possibly TRBD2 for D (7 bases). The CDR3 is made up of 14 amino acids. The ends were cut back, 5 bases at V and 5 bases at J, with 14 bases in the middle. Germline values: CDR1 SGHTA, CDR2 FQGTGA. The CDR3: CASSAGGGRDTQYF. CDR3 coding DNA: TGTGCCAGCAGCGCAGGCGGGGGCAGAGATACGCAGTATTTT.

This clonotype showed up many times. This sequence joins TRBV6-1 and TRBJ2-3, with TRBD2 matching 11 bases. The CDR3 spans 16 residues. V lost 6 bases, J lost 0 bases, and 5 bases stayed unmatched. The germline V gene encodes CDR1 MNHNS and CDR2 SASEGT. The CDR3: CASSPPSGRSTDTQYF. The CDR3 DNA follows: TGTGCCAGCAGCCCCCCTAGCGGGAGGAGCACAGATACGCAGTATTTT.

In this sample, this clonotype turned up many times. V is TRBV11-2 and J is TRBJ2-1, with 10 positions matching TRBD2. This CDR3 comprises 16 residues. The trim removed 1 base at V and 6 bases at J, leaving 6 bases unmatched. CDR1 is SGHAT and CDR2 is FQNNGV in the germline V gene. CDR3 sequence (DNA): TGTGCCAGCAGCTTAGGTGCACTAGCGGGGACCAATGAGCAGTTCTTC. Its translation is CASSLGALAGTNEQFF.